Below, one T cell receptor beta chain is given with its context. The data were taken from a study of immune evolution from preneoplasia to lung adenocarcinoma. Two lung cancer pathologists independently confirmed each histologic diagnosis. Produced via immunoSEQ multiplex PCR; TCRdb's table is partial and in-frame only. Among about 4,500 clones listed, around 90% were seen once. Sequencing was done on a sample of FFPE invasive lung adenocarcinoma tissue. This TCR was sampled from a person aged 45 to 59 with lung adenocarcinoma.

The CDR3 nucleotides read TGTGCCAGTAGTATAGTATCAGGGGCGCGCGGCTACACCTTC. Translation gives CASSIVSGARGYTF. The chain uses TRBV19 and TRBJ1-2; a weak D match, TRBD1 (6 bases). CDR1 is LNHDA and CDR2 is SQIVND in the germline V gene (reference sequence). The CDR3 extends over 14 amino acids. The V gene lost 1 base and the J gene lost 8 bases, with 14 bases spanning the gap.